This T cell receptor (beta chain) comes out of a study of Ad26.COV2.S vaccination and SARS-CoV-2 variants. TCRdb's table, derived via immunoSEQ multiplex PCR, lists solely in-frame clones and lacks some. The table has about 680,000 clones, roughly 90% seen once. Looked up from germline, CDR1 is MNHEY and CDR2 is SVGAGI. V lost 6 bases to trimming and J lost 4 bases, with 16 bases between them. The CDR3 is 15 amino acids. Treatment here: around 19 received Ad26.COV2.S at low or high dose, single or two shots; roughly five received placebo; per-sample allocation not given. Repertoires come from day 63 after the first vaccine or placebo injection.

The V gene is TRBV6-5, the J gene TRBJ2-1, with a tentative D call TRBD2 (6 bases). The sequencing here drew on peripheral blood, taken in a trial of Ad26.COV2.S vaccine versus placebo. This receptor was identified in a person aged 18-65 years who received the Ad26.COV2.S COVID-19 vaccine or a placebo. The CDR3 DNA reads as TGTGCCAGCAGCCGGACCGGGACTGAGTACAATGAGCAGTTCTTC. This codes for CASSRTGTEYNEQFF.